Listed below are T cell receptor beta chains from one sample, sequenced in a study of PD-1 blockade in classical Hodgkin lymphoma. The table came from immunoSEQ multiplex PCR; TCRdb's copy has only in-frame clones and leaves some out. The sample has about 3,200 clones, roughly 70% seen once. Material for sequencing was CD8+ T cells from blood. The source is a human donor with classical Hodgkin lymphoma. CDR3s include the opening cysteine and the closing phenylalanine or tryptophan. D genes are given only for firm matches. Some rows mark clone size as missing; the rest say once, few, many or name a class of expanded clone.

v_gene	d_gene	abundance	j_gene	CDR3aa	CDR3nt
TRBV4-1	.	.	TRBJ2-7	CASRESGQQYF	TGCGCCAGCCGAGAAAGCGGACAGCAGTACTTC
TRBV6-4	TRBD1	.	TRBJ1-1	CASSDGTGGTEAFF	TGTGCCAGCAGTGACGGGACAGGGGGCACTGAAGCTTTCTTT
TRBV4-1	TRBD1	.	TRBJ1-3	CASSPDRDGNTIYF	TGCGCCAGCAGCCCTGACAGGGATGGAAACACCATATATTTT
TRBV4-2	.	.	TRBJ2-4	CASSQEDGYAKNIQYF	TGTGCCAGCAGCCAAGAAGACGGTTACGCCAAAAACATTCAGTACTTC
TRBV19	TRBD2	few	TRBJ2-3	CASSLASGAADTQYF	TGTGCCAGTAGCCTGGCTAGCGGGGCGGCAGATACGCAGTATTTT
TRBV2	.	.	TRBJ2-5	CASVDPRPAETQYF	TGTGCCAGCGTTGACCCCAGGCCGGCAGAGACCCAGTACTTC
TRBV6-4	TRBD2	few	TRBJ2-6	CASSGTSGDSGANVLTF	TGTGCCAGCAGTGGGACTAGCGGGGACTCTGGGGCCAACGTCCTGACTTTC
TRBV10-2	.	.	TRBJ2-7	CASSDPYEQYF	TGCGCCAGCAGTGACCCATACGAGCAGTACTTC
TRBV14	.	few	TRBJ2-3	CASSPVAGSADTQYF	TGTGCCAGCAGCCCCGTGGCTGGGAGTGCAGATACGCAGTATTTT
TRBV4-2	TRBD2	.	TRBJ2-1	CASSLSLAGVGHEQFF	TGTGCCAGCAGCCTGTCACTAGCGGGAGTCGGCCATGAGCAGTTCTTC
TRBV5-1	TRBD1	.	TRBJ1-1	CASSHGTGALRDTEAFF	TGCGCCAGCAGCCACGGGACAGGGGCCCTCCGCGACACTGAAGCTTTCTTT
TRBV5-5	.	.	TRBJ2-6	CASSSTTGSGANVLTF	TGTGCCAGCAGCTCTACTACAGGGTCTGGGGCCAACGTCCTGACTTTC
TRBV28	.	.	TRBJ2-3	CASSFLSGTDTQYF	TGTGCCAGCAGTTTTTTGTCAGGGACAGATACGCAGTATTTT
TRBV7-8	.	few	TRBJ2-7	CASSPPPGHFYEQYF	TGTGCCAGCAGTCCCCCCCCGGGACACTTCTACGAGCAGTACTTC
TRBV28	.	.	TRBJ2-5	CASSLWGGPAVQETQYF	TGTGCCAGCAGTTTATGGGGAGGCCCGGCCGTCCAAGAGACCCAGTACTTC
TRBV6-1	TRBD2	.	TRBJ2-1	CASSENLAETNEQFF	TGTGCCAGCAGTGAAAACCTAGCGGAGACAAATGAGCAGTTCTTC
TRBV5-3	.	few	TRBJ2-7	CARSYEQYF	TGTGCCAGAAGCTACGAGCAGTACTTC
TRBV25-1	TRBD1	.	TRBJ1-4	CASSEPGQGGREKLFF	TGTGCCAGCAGTGAACCAGGACAGGGCGGGCGAGAAAAACTGTTTTTT
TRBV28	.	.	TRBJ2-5	CASSQTGLETQYF	TGTGCCAGCAGTCAAACAGGGCTAGAGACCCAGTACTTC
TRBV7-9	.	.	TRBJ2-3	CASSQGLTDTQYF	TGTGCCAGCAGCCAGGGACTTACAGATACGCAGTATTTT
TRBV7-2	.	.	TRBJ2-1	CASSFRGGWGEQFF	TGTGCCAGCAGCTTTAGGGGCGGGTGGGGCGAGCAGTTCTTC
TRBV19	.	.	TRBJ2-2	CASSMGGELFF	TGTGCCAGTAGTATGGGCGGGGAGCTGTTTTTT
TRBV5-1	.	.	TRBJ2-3	CASSYPDNTDTQYF	TGCGCCAGCAGCTACCCGGACAACACAGATACGCAGTATTTT
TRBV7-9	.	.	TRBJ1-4	CASSLVDRGWIEKLFF	TGTGCCAGCAGCTTAGTGGATCGGGGGTGGATCGAAAAACTGTTTTTT